This T cell receptor (beta chain) is drawn from a study of identical twins. Overall study results and limits: Researchers caution that invariant MAIT and iNKT cells could partly confound zero-insertion analyses. The degree of excess twin sharing was weaker in beta out-of-frame sequences.

Deletions cut 6 bases from V and 8 bases from J, with 16 bases between. CDR1 is DFQATT, CDR2 SNEGSKA, per germline (reference sequence). The CDR3 is made up of 13 amino acids. TCRdb redid the calling of the 5' RACE reads with MiXCR, one entry per CDR3 protein. The sample gives under 900,000 distinct CDR3 sequences, around a sixth of which show up once; 13% is in the top ten. Points on this clonotype: Its antigen is not known.

The sample also formed part of further work on T cells expressing NK-cell markers. In that study: Dominant NKG2C+ clonotype frequencies of 1.0-7.0% of CD8+ T cells were measured in more than five donors.

The chain combines TRBV20-1 with TRBJ1-4; a possible D gene is TRBD1 (6 bases). The specimen sequenced was PBMCs. This sequence was found in a woman aged 18-35 years in good health. DNA for the CDR3: TGCAGTGCCCACGGACAGAGTCGGGAAAAACTGTTTTTT. It is translated as CSAHGQSREKLFF.